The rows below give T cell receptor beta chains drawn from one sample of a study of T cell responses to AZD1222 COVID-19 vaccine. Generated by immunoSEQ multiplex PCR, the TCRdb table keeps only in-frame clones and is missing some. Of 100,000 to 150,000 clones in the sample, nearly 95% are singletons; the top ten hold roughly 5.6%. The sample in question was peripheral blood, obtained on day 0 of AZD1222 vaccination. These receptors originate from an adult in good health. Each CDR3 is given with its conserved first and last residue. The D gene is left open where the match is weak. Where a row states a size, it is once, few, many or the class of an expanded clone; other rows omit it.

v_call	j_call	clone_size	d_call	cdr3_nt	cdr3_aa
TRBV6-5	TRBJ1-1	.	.	TGTGCCAGCAAGGACACGGCGAACACTGAAGCTTTCTTT	CASKDTANTEAFF
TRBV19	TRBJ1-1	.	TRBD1	TGTGCCAGTAGCAAACGGACAGGGAACACTGAAGCTTTCTTT	CASSKRTGNTEAFF
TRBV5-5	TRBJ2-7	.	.	TGTGCCAGCAGCTTCTCCTACGAGCAGTACTTC	CASSFSYEQYF
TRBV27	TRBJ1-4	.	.	TGTGCCAGCAGTCCCAAACCTCTCGGACAGTCTGTCCCTGAAAAACTGTTTTTT	CASSPKPLGQSVPEKLFF
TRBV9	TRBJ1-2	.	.	TGTGCCAGCGGATGGGGGGCCTATGGCTACACCTTC	CASGWGAYGYTF
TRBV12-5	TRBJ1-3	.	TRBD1	TGTGCTAGCTGGGGACAGCCGGGAAACACCATATATTTT	CASWGQPGNTIYF
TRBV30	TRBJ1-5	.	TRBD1	TGTGCCTGGACGGGCAGGGGGGCCGGCAGCAATCAGCCCCAGCATTTT	CAWTGRGAGSNQPQHF
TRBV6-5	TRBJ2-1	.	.	TGTGCCAGCAGTTACAGGGAGTACAATGAGCAGTTCTTC	CASSYREYNEQFF
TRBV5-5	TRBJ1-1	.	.	TGTGCCAGCAGCTTCTTGGGCGCCCACGGGGGTCGACGCACTGAAGCTTTCTTT	CASSFLGAHGGRRTEAFF
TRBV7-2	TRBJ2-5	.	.	TGTGCCAGCAGCTGGGGACTGGACGGGCAAGGGACCCAGTACTTC	CASSWGLDGQGTQYF
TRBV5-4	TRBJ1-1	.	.	TGTGCCAGCAGCTTGGCGGTGAACACTGAAGCTTTCTTT	CASSLAVNTEAFF
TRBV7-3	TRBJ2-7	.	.	TGTGCCAGCAGCTTAGGTGTGGGAAACGAGCAGTACTTC	CASSLGVGNEQYF
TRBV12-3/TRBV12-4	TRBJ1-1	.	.	TGTGCCAGCACGGCCGGGGGCACTGAAGCTTTCTTT	CASTAGGTEAFF
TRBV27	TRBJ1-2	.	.	TGTGCCAGCAGTCTGCTAGCTAACTATGGCTACACCTTC	CASSLLANYGYTF
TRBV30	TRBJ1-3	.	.	TGTGCCTGGAGTGTATATCCGGACACCATATATTTT	CAWSVYPDTIYF
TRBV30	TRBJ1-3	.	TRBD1	TGTGCCTCCCCAGGGGGGGCTGGAAACACCATATATTTT	CASPGGAGNTIYF
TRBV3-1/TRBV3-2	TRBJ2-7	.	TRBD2	TGTGCCAGCAGCGTGGGACTAGCGGTCGAGCAGTACTTC	CASSVGLAVEQYF
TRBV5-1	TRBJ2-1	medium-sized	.	TGCGCCAGCACCCCAGGGGGGGGCTATAATGAGCAGTTCTTC	CASTPGGGYNEQFF
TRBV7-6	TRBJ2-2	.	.	TGTGCCAGCACCGATCGAACCGGGGAGCTGTTTTTT	CASTDRTGELFF
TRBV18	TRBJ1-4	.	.	TGTGCCAGCTCACCAGGGACCGTGGGACTGAGCTATGAAAAACTGTTTTTT	CASSPGTVGLSYEKLFF
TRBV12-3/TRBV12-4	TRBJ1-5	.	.	TGTGCCAGCAGTTCAGACACCCCCGGCGCCCAGCATTTT	CASSSDTPGAQHF
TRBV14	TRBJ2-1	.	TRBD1	TGTGCCAGCAGCCGACAGGGCCGGCAGTTCTTC	CASSRQGRQFF
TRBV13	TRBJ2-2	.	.	TGTGCCAGCAGCTTAGATCCGTGGTCGACCGGGGAGCTGTTTTTT	CASSLDPWSTGELFF
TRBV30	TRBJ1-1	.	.	TGTGCCTCCGCTGTTGGCTCCTTGAACACTGAAGCTTTCTTT	CASAVGSLNTEAFF
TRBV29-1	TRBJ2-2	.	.	TGCAGCGTTGAAGATCTCCGGGACCCCGTAGGGGAGCTGTTTTTT	CSVEDLRDPVGELFF
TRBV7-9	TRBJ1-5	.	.	TGTGCCAGCAGCTTAGAAACCAGCAATCAGCCCCAGCATTTT	CASSLETSNQPQHF
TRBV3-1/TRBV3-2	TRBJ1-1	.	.	TGTGCCAGCAGCCAAGACGGCGGGACTGAAGCTTTCTTT	CASSQDGGTEAFF
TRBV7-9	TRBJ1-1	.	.	TGTGCCAGCAGCTTAGGTTCACTGGTTGAAGCTTTCTTT	CASSLGSLVEAFF
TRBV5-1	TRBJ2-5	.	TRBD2	TGCGCCAGCAGCTACCGACTAGCGGACCAAGAGACCCAGTACTTC	CASSYRLADQETQYF
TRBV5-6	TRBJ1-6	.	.	TGTGCCAGCAGCTTGGAGGGCAGGGCTGAGGCCCTCCACTTT	CASSLEGRAEALHF
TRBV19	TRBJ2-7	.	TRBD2	TGTGCCAGTAGTATGGGACTAGTAGACTACGAGCAGTACTTC	CASSMGLVDYEQYF
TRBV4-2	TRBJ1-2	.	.	TGTGCCAGCAGCCCCGAATCCACCAGGATTCGCGGCTATGGCTACACCTTC	CASSPESTRIRGYGYTF
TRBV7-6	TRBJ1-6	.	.	TGTGCCAGCAGTCCTTCGGGCAATTCACCCCTCCACTTT	CASSPSGNSPLHF
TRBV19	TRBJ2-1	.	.	TGTGCCAGTCAGGGGGGCGGTGAGCAGTTCTTC	CASQGGGEQFF
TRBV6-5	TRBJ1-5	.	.	TGTGCCAGCAGTTACAAGGGAAGTCAGCCCCAGCATTTT	CASSYKGSQPQHF
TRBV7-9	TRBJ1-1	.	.	TGTGCCAGCAGCTTAGATAGAGGTGAAGCTTTCTTT	CASSLDRGEAFF
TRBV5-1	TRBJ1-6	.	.	TGCGCCAGCAGCTTGCCGGCCCCAAATTCACCCCTCCACTTT	CASSLPAPNSPLHF